The next 27 T cell receptor beta chains were all read from a single sample in a study of control samples from healthy donors and cancer patients. Profiled with immunoSEQ multiplex PCR; TCRdb holds only in-frame clones, not every one. The sample includes approximately 89,000 clones, about 90% seen only once; the top ten take roughly a fifth. The sample comprised blood. The receptors originated from a man aged 50-60 years in good health.

The rearrangement links TRBV18 to TRBJ1-4; weak D call: TRBD1 (6 bases). The CDR3 is made up of 13 amino acids. Germline values: CDR1 KGHSH, CDR2 LQKENI. V dropped 4 bases and J dropped 7 bases, with 10 bases sitting between them. CDR3 nucleotide sequence: TGTGCCAGCTCACTCCGGGACATTGAAAAACTGTTTTTT. Protein sequence: CASSLRDIEKLFF.

Notes on this clone: Additional DNA sequences in this sample encode the identical CDR3. The chain uses TRBV6-5 and TRBJ1-6; a weak D match, TRBD1 (5 bases). CDR1 MNHEY and CDR2 SVGAGI come from the germline V gene. Trimming left V 2 bases short and J 10 bases short, with 6 bases between. The CDR3 has 12 residues. This CDR3 reads CASSYRGSPLHF. CDR3 nucleotide sequence: TGTGCCAGCAGTTACAGGGGCTCACCCCTCCACTTT.

The chain couples TRBV4-3 to TRBJ1-6; no definite D call. The CDR3 has 13 residues. V gave up 0 bases and J gave up 10 bases, with 7 bases separating them. Germline CDR1 reads LGHNA; CDR2 reads YSLEER. This CDR3 reads CASSQERESPLHF. CDR3 nucleotides: TGCGCCAGCAGCCAAGAAAGGGAGTCACCCCTCCACTTT.

The chain has TRBV11-2 and TRBJ2-1; D gene ambiguous. The CDR3 loop spans 12 amino acids. Germline values: CDR1 SGHAT, CDR2 FQNNGV. The V and J ends lost 1 base and 8 bases respectively, with 6 bases between them. CDR3 sequence: CASSLASHEQFF. DNA of the CDR3: TGTGCCAGCAGCTTAGCTTCGCATGAGCAGTTCTTC.

V is TRBV25-1 and J is TRBJ1-4; unclear D gene. V was clipped by 2 bases and J by 8 bases, with 12 bases between them. The length of the CDR3 is 14 residues. CDR1 is MGHDK and CDR2 is SYGVNS in the germline V gene. CDR3 sequence (DNA): TGTGCCAGCAGTGAAGCCAGGACGGGGGAAAAACTGTTTTTT. Translated: CASSEARTGEKLFF.

The chain is built from TRBV9 and TRBJ2-1, with 10 bases aligning to TRBD2. Germline V lookup: CDR1 SGDLS, CDR2 YYNGEE. The CDR3 extends over 15 amino acids. V trimming: 1 base; J trimming: 5 bases; junction bases outside the gene matches: 3. DNA of the CDR3: TGTGCCAGCAGCGTACGACTAGCGGGTAACAATGAGCAGTTCTTC. Translated: CASSVRLAGNNEQFF.

This chain links TRBV19 with TRBJ1-4; D not certain. V was cut by 8 bases and J by 6 bases, with 4 bases left in between. The CDR3 covers 10 residues. Germline lookup yields CDR1 LNHDA and CDR2 SQIVND (reference sequence). The CDR3 region is CASFDEKLFF. The CDR3 DNA reads TGTGCCAGTTTCGATGAAAAACTGTTTTTT. The whole variable domain, remainder taken from reference TRBV19 and TRBJ1-4, is DGGITQSPKYLFRKEGQNVTLSCEQNLNHDAMYWYRQDPGQGLRLIYYSQIVNDFQKGDIAEGYSVSREKKESFPLTVTSAQKNPTAFYLCASFDEKLFFGSGTQLSVL.

V gene TRBV4-3 combines with J gene TRBJ1-2; D call uncertain. Looked up from germline, CDR1 is LGHNA and CDR2 is YSLEER. The CDR3 loop spans 16 amino acids. Trimming cost V 0 bases and J 4 bases, with 15 bases left between them. Here the CDR3 DNA reads TGCGCCAGCAGCCAAGACAACCAAGGGCTTGGCTATGGCTACACCTTC. It specifies CASSQDNQGLGYGYTF.

The CDR3 is CATSDPNQPQHF. In DNA, the CDR3 is TGTGCCACCAGTGATCCCAATCAGCCCCAGCATTTT. This chain joins TRBV24-1 and TRBJ1-5, with D unresolved. V gave up 3 bases and J gave up 3 bases, with 2 bases separating them. CDR3 length equals 12 residues. The germline gives CDR1 KGHDR, CDR2 SFDVKD.

This sequence joins TRBV2 and TRBJ2-3; 13 bases align to TRBD2. Unmatched junction bases numbered 0, after V lost 3 bases and J lost 3 bases. In germline, CDR1 is SNHLY, CDR2 FYNNEI. This CDR3 contains 15 residues. DNA of the CDR3: TGTGCCAGCAGTGAGGGACTAGCGGGGACAGATACGCAGTATTTT. Amino acids: CASSEGLAGTDTQYF. Together with reference TRBV2 and TRBJ2-3, the CDR3 gives the full variable domain: EPEVTQTPSHQVTQMGQEVILRCVPISNHLYFYWYRQILGQKVEFLVSFYNNEISEKSEIFDDQFSVERPDGSNFTLKIRSTKLEDSAMYFCASSEGLAGTDTQYFGPGTRLTVL.

The chain has TRBV18 and TRBJ1-2, with TRBD1 matching 8 bases. The junction had 6 bases not matched to a gene; V was cut back by 3 bases and J by 6 bases. From germline, CDR1 is KGHSH and CDR2 LQKENI. The CDR3 length is 14 residues. The CDR3 DNA sequence: TGTGCCAGCTCACCGAATACAGGGGGACATGGCTACACCTTC. This encodes CASSPNTGGHGYTF.

This rearrangement joins TRBV9 to TRBJ2-3; D is unclear. Looked up from germline, CDR1 is SGDLS and CDR2 is YYNGEE. With 4 bases removed from V and 2 bases from J, the gap between germline ends came to 5 bases. The CDR3 runs to 12 residues. The CDR3 is CASSLSTDTQYF. Here the CDR3 DNA reads TGTGCCAGCAGCCTGTCCACAGATACGCAGTATTTT.

The chain links TRBV5-4 to TRBJ2-7; 11 positions agree with TRBD2. J lost 4 bases, V lost 5 bases, and 5 bases had no gene match. This CDR3 has 14 amino acids. Germline V gene data show CDR1 as SGHNT and CDR2 as YYREEE (reference sequence). This CDR3 is CASRVAGGTYEQYF. DNA for the CDR3: TGTGCCAGCAGGGTAGCGGGAGGGACGTACGAGCAGTACTTC.

The chain links TRBV19 to TRBJ1-4; maybe TRBD1 (5 bases). The CDR3 is 15 residues long. Germline CDR1 LNHDA, CDR2 SQIVND (reference sequence). Trimming removed 3 bases from V and 8 bases from J, with 16 bases in between. The CDR3 DNA reads TGTGCCAGTAGTATCACAGGTACTTGGAAAGAAAAACTGTTTTTT. Translated: CASSITGTWKEKLFF.

The chain combines TRBV4-1 with TRBJ1-2; D might be TRBD1 (5 bases). Deletions cut 2 bases from V and 2 bases from J, with 18 bases between. The CDR3 has 17 amino acids. CDR1 is MGHRA and CDR2 is YSYEKL in the germline V gene. The CDR3, as DNA: TGCGCCAGCAGCCAAACCCTCCTGGGGGGGAGGAACTATGGCTACACCTTC. Residues: CASSQTLLGGRNYGYTF.

A word on this clone: This sample also contains other DNA sequences that code for the same CDR3. V usage is TRBV30 and J usage is TRBJ1-5; D gene ambiguous. Germline loops: CDR1 GTSNPN, CDR2 SVGIG (reference sequence). The CDR3 length is 13 residues. V was trimmed by 0 bases and J by 0 bases, leaving 3 bases between them. The DNA of the CDR3 is TGTGCCTGGAGTGTTGGTAGCAATCAGCCCCAGCATTTT. Translating it yields CAWSVGSNQPQHF.

This chain uses TRBV4-1 with TRBJ1-3; tentative D call: TRBD1 (5 bases). The CDR3 is 15 residues long. Trimming left V 1 base short and J 0 bases short, with 7 bases between. Germline CDR1 is MGHRA and CDR2 is YSYEKL. CDR3 amino acids: CASSQVGVSGNTIYF. In DNA, the CDR3 is TGCGCCAGCAGCCAAGTAGGGGTCTCTGGAAACACCATATATTTT.

CDR3 amino acids: CAWSVGRDYQPQHF. The CDR3 DNA is TGTGCCTGGAGTGTAGGCAGAGATTATCAGCCCCAGCATTTT. The V and J genes are TRBV30 and TRBJ1-5; D gene ambiguous. Trimming took off 0 bases at V and 5 bases at J, with 11 bases between the two ends. Per germline, CDR1 GTSNPN and CDR2 SVGIG (reference sequence). CDR3 length: 14 residues.

The V gene is TRBV3-1 (or the pseudogene TRBV3-2), the J gene TRBJ1-1; D is possibly TRBD1 (5 bases). Trimming removed 0 bases from V and 12 bases from J, with 11 bases in between. Germline V gene lookup returns CDR1 LGHDT and CDR2 YNNKEL (reference sequence). The CDR3 is 12 residues long. In DNA, the CDR3 is TGTGCCAGCAGCCAAGACAAGGGGAGAACTTTCTTT. Amino acids: CASSQDKGRTFF.

The chain couples TRBV3-1 (or the pseudogene TRBV3-2) to TRBJ1-1; D gene uncertain. Germline V lookup: CDR1 LGHDT, CDR2 YNNKEL (reference sequence). Trimming removed 1 base from V and 3 bases from J, with 15 bases in between. This CDR3 is built from 16 residues. The chain's CDR3 is CASSQVVTQEDTEAFF. CDR3 nucleotides: TGTGCCAGCAGCCAAGTGGTGACTCAGGAGGACACTGAAGCTTTCTTT.

The CDR3 loop is CASSYSTQITGELFF. CDR3 in DNA: TGTGCCAGCAGTTACTCGACACAGATTACCGGGGAGCTGTTTTTT. The gene calls are TRBV6-5 and TRBJ2-2, with unresolved D. CDR1 and CDR2 from the germline V gene are MNHEY and SVGAGI. The V and J ends lost 0 bases and 5 bases respectively, with 10 bases between them. The CDR3 consists of 15 residues.

V gene TRBV2 combines with J gene TRBJ1-5; no reliable D call. The germline V gene has CDR1 SNHLY and CDR2 FYNNEI. The CDR3 sequence is 15 residues long. The V and J ends lost 2 bases and 0 bases respectively, with 8 bases between them. For the CDR3, the DNA is TGTGCCAGCAGTGAACAGTTGCCTAGCAATCAGCCCCAGCATTTT. Its protein is CASSEQLPSNQPQHF.

V and J are TRBV5-4 and TRBJ1-1; TRBD1 agrees at 7 bases. The trim removed 4 bases at V and 0 bases at J, leaving 3 bases unmatched. Germline values: CDR1 SGHNT, CDR2 YYREEE (reference sequence). The CDR3 has 14 amino acids. In DNA form, the CDR3 reads TGTGCCAGCAGCATAGGACAGGTGAACACTGAAGCTTTCTTT. It is translated as CASSIGQVNTEAFF.

The chain links TRBV20-1 to TRBJ1-1; a possible D gene is TRBD1 (6 bases). Per the germline V gene, CDR1 is DFQATT and CDR2 is SNEGSKA (reference sequence). V dropped 3 bases and J dropped 3 bases, with 14 bases sitting between them. This CDR3 has 14 residues. As DNA, the CDR3 is TGCAGTGCTAGTCCGGGGGGCGGGTACACTGAAGCTTTCTTT. This codes for CSASPGGGYTEAFF.

The CDR3 is CASSSGLAGGPDTQYF. The CDR3 coding sequence is TGTGCCAGCAGTTCCGGACTAGCGGGAGGTCCAGATACGCAGTATTTT. J is TRBJ2-3 and V is TRBV7-9, with 14 bases fitting TRBD2. CDR3 length: 16 amino acids. After removal of 6 bases from V and 4 bases from J, the junction contained 6 bases not matched to a gene. Looked up from germline, CDR1 is SEHNR and CDR2 is FQNEAQ (reference sequence).

V and J are TRBV4-2 and TRBJ1-1, with TRBD1 as a possible D gene (6 bases). Germline CDR1 LGHNA, CDR2 YNFKEQ. The CDR3 sequence is 13 residues long. V lost 6 bases to trimming and J lost 0 bases, with 8 bases between them. CDR3 coding DNA: TGTGCCAGCAGAGGACAGTTGAACACTGAAGCTTTCTTT. As protein: CASRGQLNTEAFF.

The gene calls are TRBV18 and TRBJ2-3; no reliable D call. The germline V gene has CDR1 KGHSH and CDR2 LQKENI. The V end lost 3 bases, the J end lost 5 bases, and 3 bases lay between the germline ends. The CDR3 covers 11 residues. CDR3 in amino acids: CASSPQDTQYF. The CDR3 DNA reads as TGTGCCAGCTCACCTCAAGATACGCAGTATTTT.